A single sample gave rise to the 21 T cell receptor beta chains below, sequenced in a study of T cells in Graves' hyperthyroidism and ophthalmopathy. There were TCR beta CDR3 regions amplified from RNA transcripts. Researchers ran a first-round RT-PCR on the TCR CDR3 using the HTBI primer set. TCRdb analysed the multiplex PCR reads with MiXCR anew, one entry per CDR3 protein. This sample has about 210,000 distinct CDR3 sequences, with 15% to 20% found just once. Specimen: blood. These receptors came from a man aged 40-55 years with Graves' hyperthyroidism.

The chain combines TRBV12-3 or TRBV12-4 with TRBJ1-3, with D maybe TRBD1 (6 bases). The CDR3 consists of 13 residues. With 6 bases removed from V and 6 bases from J, the gap between germline ends came to 12 bases. CDR3 DNA: TGTGCCAGCAGGGGGGGCCTAGAAAACACCATATATTTT. Its protein product is CASRGGLENTIYF.

The table lists this clonotype with many counts. The DNA of the CDR3 is TGTGCCACCAGCAGAGGGAGGACTAGCGGCACAGATACGCAGTATTTT. Encoded protein: CATSRGRTSGTDTQYF. This chain uses TRBV15 with TRBJ2-3, with TRBD2 matching over 9 bases. Germline CDR1 and CDR2: LNHNV and YYDKDF (reference sequence). V trimming: 1 base; J trimming: 1 base; junction bases outside the gene matches: 3. This CDR3 contains 16 residues.

The J gene is TRBJ2-7, the V gene TRBV5-1, with D possibly TRBD1 on 5 matching bases. The V end was cut by 0 bases, the J end by 5 bases, with 9 bases between. Germline V gene sequence: CDR1 SGHRS, CDR2 YFSETQ. This CDR3 has 13 amino acids. In DNA, the CDR3 is TGCGCCAGCAGCTTGGAACAGGACGACGAGCAGTACTTC. Protein sequence: CASSLEQDDEQYF.

This rearrangement joins TRBV7-9 to TRBJ2-2, with 7 nucleotides matching TRBD1. The germline gives CDR1 SEHNR, CDR2 FQNEAQ (reference sequence). The CDR3 totals 15 residues. The V gene end was trimmed by 6 bases and the J gene end by 4 bases; junction bases not matched to a gene: 8. CDR3 in DNA: TGTGCCAGCAGTTCCGGGACAGCAGCCACCGGGGAGCTGTTTTTT. It specifies CASSSGTAATGELFF.

This clonotype was recorded many times. The chain recombines TRBV20-1 with TRBJ2-3; 8 bases match TRBD2. The CDR3 is made up of 15 amino acids. The trim removed 0 bases at V and 4 bases at J, leaving 6 bases unmatched. CDR1 and CDR2 from the germline V gene are DFQATT and SNEGSKA (reference sequence). CDR3 sequence reads: CSARDMAGGPDTQYF. In DNA, the CDR3 is TGCAGTGCTAGAGATATGGCGGGGGGACCAGATACGCAGTATTTT.

Many counts were recorded for this clonotype. The chain uses TRBV6-6 and TRBJ2-7; 9 bases agree with TRBD1. V was pared by 2 bases and J by 3 bases, with 5 bases of the junction left unmatched. The germline V gene encodes CDR1 MNHNY and CDR2 SVGAGI (reference sequence). CDR3 length: 15 amino acids. In DNA form, the CDR3 reads TGTGCCAGCAGTTACCGTCCGGGACAGGGCTACGAGCAGTACTTC. It encodes CASSYRPGQGYEQYF.

This clonotype was picked up many times. This chain joins TRBV5-1 and TRBJ1-1, with a tentative D call TRBD1 (5 bases). V lost 4 bases and J 8 bases, leaving 18 bases between the germline ends. This CDR3 has 14 residues. CDR1 is SGHRS and CDR2 is YFSETQ in the germline V gene. The CDR3 nucleotides read TGCGCCAGCAGCGCCGGGACCCCAGTCCAGGAAGCTTTCTTT. Translation gives CASSAGTPVQEAFF. The full variable domain, its missing parts supplied by reference TRBV5-1 and TRBJ1-1, is KAGVTQTPRYLIKTRGQQVTLSCSPISGHRSVSWYQQTPGQGLQFLFEYFSETQRNKGNFPGRFSGRQFSNSRSEMNVSTLELGDSALYLCASSAGTPVQEAFFGQGTRLTVV.

The J gene is TRBJ1-1, the V gene TRBV7-2, with D uncertain. Deletions cut 1 base from V and 2 bases from J, with 8 bases between. Germline CDR1 is SGHTA and CDR2 is FQGNSA. The CDR3 spans 14 residues. This chain's CDR3 is CASSLGAENTEAFF. In DNA, the CDR3 is TGTGCCAGCAGCTTAGGAGCCGAAAACACTGAAGCTTTCTTT.

A note on this clonotype: It may be a read error: a sequence one base away is much more abundant. This chain uses TRBV20-1 with TRBJ2-2, with 10 bases identical to TRBD2. This CDR3 is 14 amino acids long. Germline V CDR1 and CDR2: DFQATT, SNEGSKA (reference sequence). The V gene end was trimmed by 6 bases and the J gene end by 6 bases; junction bases not matched to a gene: 7. The CDR3 loop reads CSATAGGPAGELFF. The CDR3 coding sequence is TGCAGTGCCACAGCGGGGGGGCCGGCCGGGGAGCTGTTTTTT.

The rearrangement joins TRBV11-2 to TRBJ2-7; tentatively, D is TRBD1 (7 bases). Germline V CDR1 and CDR2: SGHAT, FQNNGV. This CDR3 has 17 amino acids. V lost 0 bases, J lost 3 bases, and 18 bases lay in between. The CDR3 DNA follows: TGTGCCAGCAGCTTAGATCAAGGAGGGGGCTTAAACTACGAGCAGTACTTC. Protein: CASSLDQGGGLNYEQYF.

This clonotype was observed a handful of times. This chain connects TRBV19 to TRBJ2-1, with D maybe TRBD2 (7 bases). V lost 3 bases to trimming and J lost 6 bases, with 21 bases between them. From germline, CDR1 is LNHDA and CDR2 SQIVND (reference sequence). The CDR3 consists of 17 residues. The CDR3 here is CASSISPGGGTGNEQFF. DNA for the CDR3: TGTGCCAGTAGTATTAGTCCAGGCGGGGGCACGGGCAATGAGCAGTTCTTC.

The rearrangement uses TRBV15 and TRBJ1-1; possibly TRBD1 for D (6 bases). Germline CDR1 is LNHNV and CDR2 is YYDKDF (reference sequence). CDR3 length: 14 amino acids. Between the trimmed V and J ends, which lost 5 bases and 5 bases, there was a span of 15 bases. CDR3 sequence (DNA): TGTGCCACCAGCGAAGACAGGTCTGGGACTGAAGCTTTCTTT. This translates into CATSEDRSGTEAFF.

The J gene is TRBJ1-6, the V gene TRBV20-1; TRBD1 might be the D (6 bases). The length of the CDR3 is 14 residues. Trimming left V 3 bases short and J 10 bases short, with 16 bases between. The germline V gene encodes CDR1 DFQATT and CDR2 SNEGSKA (reference sequence). The CDR3 DNA follows: TGCAGTGCTAGCCTCTCAGGGGTGCGGTCACCCCTCCACTTT. It translates to CSASLSGVRSPLHF.

The chain couples TRBV20-1 to TRBJ2-7; D may correspond to TRBD1 or TRBD2 (6 bases each). The germline V gene encodes CDR1 DFQATT and CDR2 SNEGSKA (reference sequence). V lost 0 bases to trimming and J lost 1 base, with 13 bases between them. The CDR3 consists of 15 residues. CDR3 DNA sequence: TGCAGTGCTAGAGATTGGGGGGCCGATTCCTACGAGCAGTACTTC. Protein: CSARDWGADSYEQYF.

The chain links TRBV10-3 to TRBJ2-2, with a weak D call TRBD2 (5 bases). Germline assignment: CDR1 ENHRY and CDR2 SYGVKD. The CDR3 is 12 amino acids. Trimming removed 5 bases from V and 8 bases from J, with 9 bases in between. The CDR3 region is CAISPTGGELFF. CDR3 in DNA: TGTGCCATCAGTCCGACGGGAGGGGAGCTGTTTTTT.

The chain links TRBV4-2 to TRBJ1-5; 7 bases agree with TRBD1. This CDR3 has 16 residues. V shed 1 base and J 1 base; nucleotides not matched to a gene: 4. Per the germline V gene, CDR1 is LGHNA and CDR2 is YNFKEQ. The CDR3 nucleotides are TGTGCCAGCAGCCAAGGCCCACAGGGGAGCAATCAGCCCCAGCATTTT. This codes for CASSQGPQGSNQPQHF.

On this clonotype: A read error may explain this, as a much larger clone is one base away. The gene calls are TRBV30 and TRBJ1-2; D might be TRBD1 (5 bases). From germline, CDR1 is GTSNPN and CDR2 SVGIG (reference sequence). The CDR3 totals 13 residues. The DNA of the CDR3 is TGTGCCTGGGGTGTACTCGGGGGAACTGGCTACACCTTC. Translating gives CAWGVLGGTGYTF.

A word on this clonotype: With a much larger clone just one base away, this may be a read error. This likely comes from a read error, as the CDR3 has no conserved phenylalanine or tryptophan at its end. V usage is TRBV20-1 and J usage is TRBJ1-5; tentative D call: TRBD1 (6 bases). V dropped 0 bases and J dropped 6 bases, with 15 bases sitting between them. The CDR3 runs 15 residues. Germline CDR1 and CDR2: DFQATT and SNEGSKA (reference sequence). The CDR3 sequence is CSAREGGQGLQPQHS. The CDR3, as DNA: TGCAGTGCTAGAGAGGGGGGACAAGGACTTCAGCCCCAGCATTCT.

J is TRBJ1-6 and V is TRBV9; 9 bases are shared with TRBD1. Per the germline V gene, CDR1 is SGDLS and CDR2 is YYNGEE. V lost 1 base, J lost 7 bases, and 3 bases stayed unmatched. The CDR3 is made up of 15 amino acids. CDR3 bases: TGTGCCAGCAGCGTATCCGGGACAGGGAATTCACCCCTCCACTTT. This gives the protein CASSVSGTGNSPLHF. The variable domain in full, completed from reference TRBV9 and TRBJ1-6, reads DSGVTQTPKHLITATGQRVTLRCSPRSGDLSVYWYQQSLDQGLQFLIQYYNGEERAKGNILERFSAQQFPDLHSELNLSSLELGDSALYFCASSVSGTGNSPLHFGNGTRLTVT.

This clonotype was picked up many times. V is TRBV11-2 and J is TRBJ2-7, with D tentatively TRBD2 (5 bases). Germline V gene data show CDR1 as SGHAT and CDR2 as FQNNGV. The V end was cut by 1 base, the J end by 3 bases, with 13 bases between. The CDR3 is 15 residues long. The DNA for the CDR3 is TGTGCCAGCAGCTTAGGGGCAGTTGAGGGCTACGAGCAGTACTTC. This sequence encodes CASSLGAVEGYEQYF.

This clonotype appeared a few times. A read error is possible here, since a much larger clone lies one base away. The rearrangement joins TRBV5-6 to TRBJ2-5; 7 bases match TRBD2. Germline CDR1 is SGHDT and CDR2 is YYEEEE. This CDR3 is 14 amino acids long. The CDR3 loop reads CTSSYGTIRETQYF. Written as DNA, the CDR3 is TGTACCAGCAGCTATGGGACTATCCGAGAGACCCAGTACTTC.